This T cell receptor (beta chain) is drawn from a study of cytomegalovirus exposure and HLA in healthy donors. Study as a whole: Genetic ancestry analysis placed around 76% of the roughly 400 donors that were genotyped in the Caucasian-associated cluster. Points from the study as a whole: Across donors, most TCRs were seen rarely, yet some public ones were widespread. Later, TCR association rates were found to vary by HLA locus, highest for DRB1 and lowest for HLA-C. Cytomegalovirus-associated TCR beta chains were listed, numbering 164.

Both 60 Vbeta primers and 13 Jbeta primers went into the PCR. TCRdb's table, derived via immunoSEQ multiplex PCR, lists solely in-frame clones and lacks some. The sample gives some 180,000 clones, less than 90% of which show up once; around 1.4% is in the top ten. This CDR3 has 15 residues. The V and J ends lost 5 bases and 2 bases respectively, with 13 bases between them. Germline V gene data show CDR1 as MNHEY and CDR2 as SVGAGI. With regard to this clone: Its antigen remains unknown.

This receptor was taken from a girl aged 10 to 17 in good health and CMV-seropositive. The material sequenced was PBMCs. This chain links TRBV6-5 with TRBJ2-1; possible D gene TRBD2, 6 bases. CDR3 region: CASSAGGAPYNEQFF. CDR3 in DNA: TGTGCCAGCAGTGCTGGCGGGGCACCCTACAATGAGCAGTTCTTC.